This TCR beta chain was identified during a study of regulatory T cells in long-lasting Graves disease. Across the study: Persistent Graves' disease required over 5 years of antithyroid drugs and positive TSH receptor antibodies.

The time point: persistent/refractory GD, antithyroid drugs over 5 years with positive TRAb. RNA extracted from PBMCs served as the sequencing template. Graves' disease diagnosis was established per American Thyroid Association guidelines. All patients originated from an endocrinology department located in Xi'an, China. With iRepertoire HTBI primers and Arm-PCR of CDR3 regions, TCR beta libraries were built. In TCRdb, the multiplex PCR reads were re-called with MiXCR into one record per CDR3 protein. The sample records approximately 440,000 distinct CDR3 sequences, less than 25% being singletons. The CDR3 runs to 18 residues. CDR1 is MDHEN and CDR2 is SYDVKM in the germline V gene. Losses at the gene ends were 3 bases for V and 4 bases for J; bases not matched to a gene: 13.

The material was peripheral blood mononuclear cells (PBMCs), obtained when the disease was refractory, from a patient treated with antithyroid drugs. This clonotype was obtained from a female donor with Graves disease. The chain uses TRBV28 and TRBJ2-3; 10 bases are a match to TRBD1. The CDR3 sequence is CASSFPTGGDWGPDTQYF. CDR3 sequence (DNA): TGTGCCAGCAGTTTCCCGACAGGGGGCGACTGGGGACCAGATACGCAGTATTTT.